The 6 T cell receptor beta chains below were found in one sample sequenced in a study of blood T cell repertoires in COVID-19. Using immunoSEQ multiplex PCR, the repertoire was profiled, and TCRdb retains in-frame clones only, with some absent. The sample carries about 410,000 clones, roughly 89% recorded once. The specimen sequenced was peripheral blood. All receptors come from a woman in her 30s with active or convalescent COVID-19.

The V call is TRBV5-4, the J call TRBJ1-1; D is unclear. V was clipped by 0 bases and J by 1 base, with 7 bases between them. Germline CDR1 SGHNT, CDR2 YYREEE (reference sequence). The CDR3 contains 14 residues. CDR3 loop: CASSLEVENTEAFF. CDR3 nucleotides: TGTGCCAGCAGCTTGGAAGTAGAGAACACTGAAGCTTTCTTT.

The sample holds one count of this clone. The rearrangement joins TRBV20-1 to TRBJ1-1; D is unresolved. The germline V gene encodes CDR1 DFQATT and CDR2 SNEGSKA (reference sequence). The CDR3 is made up of 11 amino acids. The V gene lost 6 bases and the J gene lost 4 bases, with 9 bases spanning the gap. This CDR3 is CSAIVSTEAFF. The CDR3, as DNA: TGCAGTGCCATCGTCAGCACTGAAGCTTTCTTT.

As DNA, the CDR3 is TGTGCCAGCAGCGCGGGGAGACTCGGCTCACCCCTCCACTTT. Translated: CASSAGRLGSPLHF. The J gene is TRBJ1-6, the V gene TRBV5-8, with D unresolved. The germline CDR1 and CDR2 sequences are SGHTS and YDEGEE. With 4 bases removed from V and 10 bases from J, the gap between germline ends came to 15 bases. The CDR3 is made up of 14 amino acids.

The chain uses TRBV7-9 and TRBJ1-5; D not certain. The CDR3 sequence is 14 residues long. Trimming stripped 5 bases from V and 4 bases from J, with 12 bases between. Germline CDR1 reads SEHNR; CDR2 reads FQNEAQ (reference sequence). CDR3 DNA: TGTGCCAGCAGCATAGGGAGGGTGAATCAGCCCCAGCATTTT. It translates to CASSIGRVNQPQHF. The full variable domain, rest sourced from reference TRBV7-9 and TRBJ1-5, is DTGVSQNPRHKITKRGQNVTFRCDPISEHNRLYWYRQTLGQGPEFLTYFQNEAQLEKSRLLSDRFSAERPKGSFSTLEIQRTEQGDSAMYLCASSIGRVNQPQHFGDGTRLSIL.

The chain has TRBV5-1 and TRBJ1-6, with TRBD1 matching 7 bases. The CDR3 spans 15 residues. Looked up from germline, CDR1 is SGHRS and CDR2 is YFSETQ. Trimming took 5 bases from V and 5 from J; bases not matched to a gene: 7. This CDR3 is CASRQGQHDNSPLHF. CDR3 coding DNA: TGCGCCAGCAGACAGGGACAGCATGATAATTCACCCCTCCACTTT.

This sequence joins TRBV2 and TRBJ1-4, with 10 bases fitting TRBD1. The length of the CDR3 is 15 residues. Germline-derived CDR1 and CDR2 are SNHLY and FYNNEI. Germline trimming cut 6 bases from V and 11 bases from J; bases unmatched to any gene: 12. Written as DNA, the CDR3 is TGTGCCAGCAGAGCTCAACCCGACAGGGGGCAGAAACTGTTTTTT. It specifies CASRAQPDRGQKLFF. Together with reference TRBV2 and TRBJ1-4, the CDR3 gives the full variable domain: EPEVTQTPSHQVTQMGQEVILRCVPISNHLYFYWYRQILGQKVEFLVSFYNNEISEKSEIFDDQFSVERPDGSNFTLKIRSTKLEDSAMYFCASRAQPDRGQKLFFGSGTQLSVL.